This TCR beta chain emerged from a study of low-dose radiotherapy and immunotherapy resistance in tumors. In the study overall: Dosing for Cohort 2 consisted of 1 Gy per fraction every two weeks, reaching a total of 13 Gy over 26 weeks. Intravenous administration to patients comprised nivolumab at 240 mg every two weeks and ipilimumab at 1 mg/kg every six weeks. Intravenous cyclophosphamide 200 mg/m2 was given every two weeks, one day before radiation and immunotherapy.

Time point specified: before trial treatment. Donors received a regimen that comprised nivolumab, ipilimumab, aspirin, low-dose cyclophosphamide and low-dose radiotherapy. CDR3 size: 15 residues. V lost 5 bases to trimming and J lost 6 bases; unmatched junction nucleotides: 9. From germline, CDR1 is SEHNR and CDR2 FQNEAQ (reference sequence). In its sample, this clonotype was seen many times. Covering alpha and beta chains, TRAV- and TRBV-specific primers were used for the first-strand cDNA. TCRs underwent 15 to 25 PCR cycles of amplification with a constant-region primer and V-primer adapter. TCRdb recomputed calls from the reads with MiXCR, one row per CDR3 protein. The profile shows under 90,000 distinct CDR3 sequences, roughly 31% of them singletons.

The receptor was isolated from a female donor with ovarian cancer. V usage is TRBV7-9 and J usage is TRBJ2-1; 8 nucleotides match TRBD2. Source: PBMCs, taken before treatment. In DNA, the CDR3 is TGTGCCAGCAGCCCGGCCAGCGGGAGATTCAATGAGCAGTTCTTC. This translates into CASSPASGRFNEQFF.